This TCR beta chain was captured by sequencing in a study of T cells in Graves' hyperthyroidism and ophthalmopathy. RNA transcripts provided the source from which TCR beta CDR3 regions were amplified. Initially, a first-round RT-PCR of the TCR CDR3 employed the HTBI primer set. In TCRdb, the multiplex PCR reads were re-called with MiXCR into one record per CDR3 protein. Found here are fewer than 350,000 distinct CDR3 sequences, about an eighth of them singletons; the top ten hold approximately 8.6%. Germline CDR1 reads DFQATT; CDR2 reads SNEGSKA (reference sequence). After removal of 3 bases from V and 5 bases from J, the junction contained 5 bases not matched to a gene. The CDR3 length is 15 residues. This clonotype was observed a single time.

The sequencing sample was made of blood. The gene calls are TRBV20-1 and TRBJ2-7, with TRBD2 matching over 15 bases. The receptor comes from a woman aged 30 to 39 with Graves' hyperthyroidism that later progressed to Graves' ophthalmopathy. The CDR3 DNA is TGCAGTGCTAGGGGTGGACTAGCGGGAGGGGACGAGCAGTACTTC. Protein: CSARGGLAGGDEQYF.